This TCR beta chain was documented in a study of T cell responses to AZD1222 COVID-19 vaccine. Overall study findings and caveats: Epitopes outside B.1.351 and B.1.1.7 mutated regions reportedly drew nearly half of spike TCRs. Spike-specific TCR repertoires showed rising breadth and depth after two AZD1222 doses. The donor group comprised mostly white British people and more females; the analysis possibly underestimated clonal diversity.

The data were produced by immunoSEQ multiplex PCR, yet TCRdb's version contains in-frame clones alone and is incomplete. The table lists roughly 60,000 clones, 70% to 80% of them singletons. This CDR3 spans 16 amino acids. Concerning this clone itself: Its target is unknown.

Second-dose timings of about 4 or about 12 weeks were pooled. This chain joins TRBV12-2 and TRBJ1-1. TRBV12-2 has pseudogene status. The clonotype originates from an adult who received the AZD1222 COVID-19 vaccine. Sequenced here: peripheral blood, sampled 28 days after the second AZD1222 dose. CDR3 residues: CASRSPVVGRETEAFF. The CDR3 DNA reads as TGTGCAAGTCGCTCGCCGGTCGTCGGGAGAGAGACTGAAGCTTTCTTT.